The rows below give T cell receptor beta chains drawn from one sample of a study of shared T cell receptors in the human thymus. Profiling relied on immunoSEQ multiplex PCR, and the TCRdb table lists in-frame clones only, not all of them. The sample consists of some 400,000 clones, 95% of them appearing once. The sequenced sample was thymocytes. All receptors come from a human donor. CDR3s include the opening cysteine and the closing phenylalanine or tryptophan. A D gene is named only where the DNA matches it firmly. Size tells how often a clone was seen (once, few, many) or the class of an expanded clone, and some rows leave it out.

j_gene,abundance,v_gene,d_gene,CDR3aa,CDR3nt
TRBJ2-7,NA,TRBV6-1,NA,CASSDLYEQYF,TGTGCCAGCAGTGACCTCTACGAGCAGTACTTC
TRBJ2-3,NA,TRBV6-1,NA,CASSEGKGRRTDTQYF,TGTGCCAGCAGTGAAGGGAAGGGACGCCGCACAGATACGCAGTATTTT
TRBJ2-7,NA,TRBV28,NA,CASSPPLGEQYF,TGTGCCAGCAGTCCCCCCCTGGGCGAGCAGTACTTC
TRBJ2-7,NA,TRBV9,NA,CASSPAEAVTYEQYF,TGTGCCAGCAGCCCAGCGGAGGCTGTAACCTACGAGCAGTACTTC
TRBJ1-1,NA,TRBV14,NA,CASSQVVGDSEAFF,TGTGCCAGCAGCCAAGTAGTAGGGGATTCTGAAGCTTTCTTT
TRBJ2-1,once,TRBV9,TRBD2,CASSVSLAAVGENEQFF,TGTGCCAGCAGCGTAAGTCTAGCGGCCGTCGGGGAAAATGAGCAGTTCTTC
TRBJ1-3,NA,TRBV28,NA,CASSKPRSSGNTIYF,TGTGCCAGCAGTAAACCCAGATCTTCGGGAAACACCATATATTTT
TRBJ1-1,few,TRBV7-9,TRBD1,CASARGRGHEAFF,TGTGCCTCCGCCCGGGGCAGGGGGCATGAAGCTTTCTTT
TRBJ2-7,NA,TRBV5-1,NA,CASSLPPAGQLTYEQYF,TGCGCCAGCAGCTTGCCCCCCGCAGGACAACTTACCTACGAGCAGTACTTC
TRBJ2-3,NA,TRBV9,NA,CASSPRPPAIADTQYF,TGTGCCAGCAGCCCCCGGCCCCCAGCGATCGCAGATACGCAGTATTTT
TRBJ1-5,NA,TRBV19,NA,CASSICRVGGDSNQPQHF,TGTGCCAGTAGTATATGTCGCGTGGGTGGAGATAGCAATCAGCCCCAGCATTTT
TRBJ1-5,NA,TRBV18,NA,CASSLHREHQPQHF,TGTGCCAGCTCCCTCCACAGGGAACATCAGCCCCAGCATTTT
TRBJ2-7,NA,TRBV9,NA,CASSAHTGTSYEQYF,TGTGCCAGCAGCGCCCACACAGGGACATCCTACGAGCAGTACTTC
TRBJ2-1,NA,TRBV10-3,TRBD1,CAILGGQGPHNEQFF,TGTGCCATCCTTGGGGGACAGGGGCCCCACAATGAGCAGTTCTTC
TRBJ2-1,NA,TRBV5-6,TRBD1,CASRLDRADYNEQFF,TGTGCCAGCAGATTGGACAGGGCTGACTACAATGAGCAGTTCTTC
TRBJ2-7,NA,TRBV19,NA,CASSTDGFYEQYF,TGTGCCAGTAGTACTGACGGGTTCTACGAGCAGTACTTC
TRBJ2-3,NA,TRBV10-2,NA,CASSDPPGATDTQYF,TGCGCCAGCAGTGATCCCCCCGGGGCCACAGATACGCAGTATTTT
TRBJ2-1,NA,TRBV27,NA,CASSSVRSGPAHNEQFF,TGTGCCAGCAGTTCTGTGAGGAGCGGGCCCGCCCACAATGAGCAGTTCTTC
TRBJ1-5,NA,TRBV25-1,NA,CASSVDGPSNQPQHF,TGTGCCAGCAGTGTAGACGGACCAAGCAATCAGCCCCAGCATTTT
TRBJ2-2,NA,TRBV5-6,NA,CASGPHRYRELFF,TGTGCCAGCGGCCCTCACAGGTACCGGGAGCTGTTTTTT
TRBJ1-2,NA,TRBV11-2,NA,CASSTRQKMNYGYTF,TGTGCCAGCAGCACTAGACAGAAAATGAACTATGGCTACACCTTC
TRBJ2-7,NA,TRBV4-3,NA,CASSPRRGFEQYF,TGCGCCAGCAGCCCTCGTCGAGGATTCGAGCAGTACTTC
TRBJ2-5,NA,TRBV28,TRBD2,CASTLWGRAGETQYF,TGTGCCAGCACCCTTTGGGGGAGGGCAGGGGAGACCCAGTACTTC
TRBJ1-5,once,TRBV4-2,TRBD1,CASSQESFTGTGDNQPQHF,TGTGCCAGCAGCCAAGAATCTTTTACCGGGACAGGGGACAATCAGCCCCAGCATTTT
TRBJ1-5,NA,TRBV5-3,NA,CARSLPRDGTRGNQPQHF,TGTGCCAGAAGCCTCCCTAGGGACGGAACTAGGGGCAATCAGCCCCAGCATTTT
TRBJ2-7,few,TRBV30,TRBD1,CAWSTWTGGPYEQYF,TGTGCCTGGAGTACCTGGACAGGGGGCCCCTACGAGCAGTACTTC
TRBJ2-2,NA,TRBV27,NA,CASYGGPGCTGELFF,TGTGCCAGCTATGGAGGCCCCGGGTGTACCGGGGAGCTGTTTTTT
TRBJ2-1,NA,TRBV6-5,NA,CASSSENLLHNEQFF,TGTGCCAGCAGTTCGGAAAACCTATTGCACAATGAGCAGTTCTTC
TRBJ2-5,NA,TRBV10-2,TRBD2,CASRISGSFAAQETQYF,TGCGCCAGCAGGATCAGCGGGAGCTTTGCGGCCCAAGAGACCCAGTACTTC
TRBJ1-2,NA,TRBV9,NA,CASSVNGYTF,TGTGCCAGCAGCGTTAATGGCTACACCTTC
TRBJ2-7,once,TRBV7-2,NA,CASSLEVRVHEQYF,TGTGCCAGCAGCTTAGAGGTTAGAGTCCACGAGCAGTACTTC
TRBJ1-5,NA,TRBV6-5,NA,CASSHGMGCQPQHF,TGTGCCAGCAGTCACGGAATGGGTTGTCAGCCCCAGCATTTT
TRBJ2-1,NA,TRBV14,NA,CASSQRNDEQFF,TGTGCCAGCAGCCAGAGGAACGATGAGCAGTTCTTC
TRBJ2-7,NA,TRBV7-9,NA,CASSLVGKVDRRSYEQYF,TGTGCCAGCAGCTTAGTAGGGAAGGTGGACAGACGATCCTACGAGCAGTACTTC
TRBJ1-1,few,TRBV9,TRBD1,CAGLRGLDTEAFF,TGTGCCGGACTCAGGGGGCTAGACACTGAAGCTTTCTTT
TRBJ1-5,NA,TRBV2,NA,CASSEALLGRSSNQPQHF,TGTGCCAGCAGTGAAGCGCTTCTGGGGAGGAGTAGCAATCAGCCCCAGCATTTT
TRBJ2-1,few,TRBV6-5,NA,CASSSVGRELYNEQFF,TGTGCCAGCAGTTCGGTCGGGCGGGAATTATACAATGAGCAGTTCTTC
TRBJ2-1,NA,TRBV5-8,TRBD2,CASRTSGSSYNEQFF,TGTGCCAGCCGGACTAGCGGAAGCTCCTACAATGAGCAGTTCTTC
TRBJ1-2,NA,TRBV28,NA,CASSLWLADYYGYTF,TGTGCCAGCAGTTTATGGCTAGCGGATTACTATGGCTACACCTTC
TRBJ2-7,NA,TRBV12-2,NA,CASRLVNSVYEQYF,TGTGCAAGTCGCTTAGTAAATAGCGTCTACGAGCAGTACTTC
TRBJ2-1,NA,TRBV19,TRBD1,CASSNGTGEFDEQFF,TGTGCCAGTAGTAACGGGACAGGGGAATTCGATGAGCAGTTCTTC
TRBJ2-7,NA,TRBV2,TRBD2,CASSEGLAGGTIGYGQYF,TGTGCCAGCAGTGAAGGGCTAGCGGGAGGTACTATAGGGTACGGGCAGTACTTC
TRBJ2-3,NA,TRBV29-1,TRBD2,CSVESGGSDTQYF,TGCAGCGTTGAGTCGGGAGGCTCAGATACGCAGTATTTT
TRBJ2-7,NA,TRBV14,NA,CASSLLDQNHSYEQYF,TGTGCCAGCAGCCTTTTAGACCAGAACCACTCCTACGAGCAGTACTTC